Described below is a single TCR beta chain sequence and its context. The record originates from a study of shared clonotypes between healthy human individuals. The assay was immunoSEQ multiplex PCR, and TCRdb's table has in-frame clones only and misses some. The sample lists about 2.3 million clones; more than 85% were seen once. The CDR3 has 12 residues. Germline V gene data show CDR1 as SGHDN and CDR2 as FVKESK. V lost 1 base and J 9 bases, leaving 9 bases between the germline ends. The sequenced sample consisted of naive CD4+ T cells from PBMCs. The subset was: CD45RA+ positively selected. The rearrangement joins TRBV14 to TRBJ1-1, with D uncertain. The receptor comes from a young man in good health. Some clones in this sample may be carry-over from other donors' samples. The CDR3 DNA reads as TGTGCCAGCAGCCAAGTGGCCAGTAAAGCTTTCTTT. Amino acid sequence: CASSQVASKAFF.